These 17 T cell receptor beta chains came from one sample sequenced in a study of blood T cell repertoires in COVID-19. Method: immunoSEQ multiplex PCR; TCRdb's copy keeps in-frame clones and lacks some. The repertoire consists of about 420,000 clones, with approximately 90% occurring once and the leading ten covering 0.8% to 0.85%. The specimen sequenced was peripheral blood. These receptors came from a young man with COVID-19, enrolled during active disease.

This sequence joins TRBV6-6 and TRBJ1-2, with 8 positions matching TRBD1. Germline V gives CDR1 MNHNY, CDR2 SVGAGI (reference sequence). V trimming: 0 bases; J trimming: 6 bases; junction bases outside the gene matches: 6. This CDR3 is 15 amino acids long. The CDR3 region has the DNA TGTGCCAGCAGTTACTCGGGTGGGACAGGCCATGGCTACACCTTC. It specifies CASSYSGGTGHGYTF.

The gene calls are TRBV5-1 and TRBJ2-3, with 13 bases that match TRBD2. The CDR3 sequence is 14 residues long. Trimming cost V 7 bases and J 2 bases; bases outside gene matches: 1. Germline CDR1 SGHRS, CDR2 YFSETQ. As DNA, the CDR3 is TGCGCCAGCGGACTAGCGGGGGCCACAGATACGCAGTATTTT. Encoded protein: CASGLAGATDTQYF.

This chain uses TRBV11-3 with TRBJ1-1, with D perhaps matching TRBD1 (6 bases). CDR1 and CDR2 from the germline V gene are SGHNT and YENEEA. CDR3 length: 16 residues. V lost 1 base and J lost 0, with 12 bases in between. CDR3 sequence (DNA): TGTGCCAGCAGCTTAGGACGGACAGTTATGAACACTGAAGCTTTCTTT. Translating it yields CASSLGRTVMNTEAFF.

This rearrangement joins TRBV11-2 to TRBJ2-5; a weak D match, TRBD2 (7 bases). Germline values: CDR1 SGHAT, CDR2 FQNNGV. The CDR3 has 14 amino acids. V lost 5 bases and J 5 bases, leaving 15 bases between the germline ends. CDR3 sequence: CASSGQRGGETQYF. CDR3 DNA: TGTGCCAGCAGCGGACAGAGGGGGGGGGAGACCCAGTACTTC.

The chain has TRBV24-1 and TRBJ1-5; 8 positions agree with TRBD1. The V and J ends lost 6 bases and 7 bases, in that order; junction bases with no gene match: 10. The CDR3 contains 15 residues. Germline V gives CDR1 KGHDR, CDR2 SFDVKD. The CDR3 loop is CATSPGAGGFQPQHF. CDR3 in DNA: TGTGCCACCAGTCCTGGGGCAGGGGGCTTCCAGCCCCAGCATTTT.

This clone was observed a single time. The chain is built from TRBV18 and TRBJ2-2; weak D call: TRBD2 (5 bases). From germline, CDR1 is KGHSH and CDR2 LQKENI. The CDR3 runs to 14 residues. The V gene lost 3 bases and the J gene lost 3 bases, with 8 bases spanning the gap. CDR3 DNA sequence: TGTGCCAGCTCACCGTCAGCGGACACCGGGGAGCTGTTTTTT. Translation gives CASSPSADTGELFF.

This clone was found a few times. V gene TRBV3-1 (or the pseudogene TRBV3-2) combines with J gene TRBJ2-7, with 12 bases matching TRBD2. Looked up from germline, CDR1 is LGHDT and CDR2 is YNNKEL (reference sequence). The CDR3 is 14 amino acids. Trimming took 6 bases from V and 4 from J; bases not matched to a gene: 4. CDR3 sequence reads: CASSRTSGKYEQYF. CDR3 nucleotides: TGTGCCAGCAGTCGGACTAGCGGGAAGTACGAGCAGTACTTC.

V is TRBV2 and J is TRBJ1-6, with a weak D call TRBD1 (6 bases). The germline V and J ends were trimmed by 8 bases and 7 bases, with 12 bases remaining between them. In germline, CDR1 is SNHLY, CDR2 FYNNEI. The CDR3 consists of 13 residues. CDR3 loop: CASGRGTNSPLHF. The CDR3 DNA sequence: TGTGCCAGCGGGCGGGGGACAAATTCACCCCTCCACTTT.

The sample holds a few counts of this clone. The gene calls are TRBV4-2 and TRBJ1-1, with D possibly being TRBD1 (5 bases). The V gene lost 0 bases and the J gene lost 8 bases, with 13 bases spanning the gap. CDR1 is LGHNA, CDR2 YNFKEQ, per germline. The CDR3 loop spans 14 amino acids. DNA for the CDR3: TGTGCCAGCAGCCAAGATCGGGCGGCAGGGGAAGCTTTCTTT. Amino acid sequence: CASSQDRAAGEAFF.

The V call is TRBV2, the J call TRBJ2-7; the D gene is possibly TRBD1 (6 bases). Germline lookup yields CDR1 SNHLY and CDR2 FYNNEI. The CDR3 has 12 amino acids. Trimming shortened V by 6 bases and J by 9 bases, and 15 bases separated the two germline ends. This CDR3 is CASSPDSPGQYF. The CDR3 coding sequence is TGTGCCAGCAGCCCGGACAGCCCAGGGCAGTACTTC.

The chain employs TRBV7-3 and TRBJ1-2; D is unresolved. With 2 bases removed from V and 8 bases from J, the gap between germline ends came to 18 bases. This CDR3 spans 15 amino acids. CDR1 SGHTA and CDR2 FQGTGA come from the germline V gene. CDR3 region: CASSLDHRSTRGYTF. The CDR3 DNA follows: TGTGCCAGCAGCTTAGATCACCGGTCCACCCGGGGCTACACCTTC.

V gene TRBV6-5 combines with J gene TRBJ2-2; the D is unclear. CDR1 and CDR2 from the germline V gene are MNHEY and SVGAGI. Trimming stripped 5 bases from V and 1 base from J, with 8 bases between. This CDR3 has 14 amino acids. This chain's CDR3 is CASSRLGNTGELFF. CDR3 DNA sequence: TGTGCCAGCAGTCGACTGGGGAACACCGGGGAGCTGTTTTTT.

The chain uses TRBV7-2 and TRBJ2-7; 9 bases agree with TRBD1. After removal of 4 bases from V and 5 bases from J, the junction contained 9 bases not matched to a gene. This CDR3 has 15 amino acids. The germline V gene encodes CDR1 SGHTA and CDR2 FQGNSA. CDR3 amino acids: CASSYGTGRPDEQYF. The CDR3 DNA sequence: TGTGCCAGCAGCTACGGGACAGGGCGCCCAGACGAGCAGTACTTC. The whole variable domain, remainder taken from reference TRBV7-2 and TRBJ2-7, is GAGVSQSPSNKVTEKGKDVELRCDPISGHTALYWYRQSLGQGLEFLIYFQGNSAPDKSGLPSDRFSAERTGGSVSTLTIQRTQQEDSAVYLCASSYGTGRPDEQYFGPGTRLTVT.

This clone was seen just once. The CDR3 sequence is CASSPAKSGQGNTIYF. The CDR3 region has the DNA TGTGCCAGCAGCCCAGCAAAATCGGGACAGGGAAACACCATATATTTT. The rearrangement joins TRBV14 to TRBJ1-3; 7 bases are a match to TRBD1. The germline CDR1 and CDR2 sequences are SGHDN and FVKESK. Trimming removed 4 bases from V and 4 bases from J; junction bases left unmatched: 10. This CDR3 contains 16 residues.

This clone has a single count. The chain uses TRBV10-3 and TRBJ1-5; D is unclear. The CDR3 has 13 residues. V was clipped by 6 bases and J by 0 bases, with 6 bases between them. Germline V gene data show CDR1 as ENHRY and CDR2 as SYGVKD. CDR3 protein: CAIRLDSNQPQHF. In DNA form, the CDR3 reads TGTGCCATCAGACTTGATAGCAATCAGCCCCAGCATTTT.

This rearrangement joins TRBV7-6 to TRBJ2-1; 11 nucleotides align to TRBD2. The ends lost 4 bases at V and 4 bases at J; junction bases unmatched: 15. The CDR3 is 19 amino acids. Germline CDR1 is SGHVS and CDR2 is FNYEAQ. The DNA for the CDR3 is TGTGCCAGCAGCTCACGAAGTTCCATAGCGGGAGGGCTGTACAATGAGCAGTTCTTC. This codes for CASSSRSSIAGGLYNEQFF.

V is TRBV18 and J is TRBJ2-5; TRBD1 matches 8 bases. Trimming took 2 bases from V and 6 from J; bases not matched to a gene: 11. Germline V lookup: CDR1 KGHSH, CDR2 LQKENI. CDR3 length equals 16 residues. This chain's CDR3 is CASSPKTGVNMKTQYF. The CDR3 region has the DNA TGTGCCAGCTCACCAAAGACAGGGGTAAACATGAAGACCCAGTACTTC.